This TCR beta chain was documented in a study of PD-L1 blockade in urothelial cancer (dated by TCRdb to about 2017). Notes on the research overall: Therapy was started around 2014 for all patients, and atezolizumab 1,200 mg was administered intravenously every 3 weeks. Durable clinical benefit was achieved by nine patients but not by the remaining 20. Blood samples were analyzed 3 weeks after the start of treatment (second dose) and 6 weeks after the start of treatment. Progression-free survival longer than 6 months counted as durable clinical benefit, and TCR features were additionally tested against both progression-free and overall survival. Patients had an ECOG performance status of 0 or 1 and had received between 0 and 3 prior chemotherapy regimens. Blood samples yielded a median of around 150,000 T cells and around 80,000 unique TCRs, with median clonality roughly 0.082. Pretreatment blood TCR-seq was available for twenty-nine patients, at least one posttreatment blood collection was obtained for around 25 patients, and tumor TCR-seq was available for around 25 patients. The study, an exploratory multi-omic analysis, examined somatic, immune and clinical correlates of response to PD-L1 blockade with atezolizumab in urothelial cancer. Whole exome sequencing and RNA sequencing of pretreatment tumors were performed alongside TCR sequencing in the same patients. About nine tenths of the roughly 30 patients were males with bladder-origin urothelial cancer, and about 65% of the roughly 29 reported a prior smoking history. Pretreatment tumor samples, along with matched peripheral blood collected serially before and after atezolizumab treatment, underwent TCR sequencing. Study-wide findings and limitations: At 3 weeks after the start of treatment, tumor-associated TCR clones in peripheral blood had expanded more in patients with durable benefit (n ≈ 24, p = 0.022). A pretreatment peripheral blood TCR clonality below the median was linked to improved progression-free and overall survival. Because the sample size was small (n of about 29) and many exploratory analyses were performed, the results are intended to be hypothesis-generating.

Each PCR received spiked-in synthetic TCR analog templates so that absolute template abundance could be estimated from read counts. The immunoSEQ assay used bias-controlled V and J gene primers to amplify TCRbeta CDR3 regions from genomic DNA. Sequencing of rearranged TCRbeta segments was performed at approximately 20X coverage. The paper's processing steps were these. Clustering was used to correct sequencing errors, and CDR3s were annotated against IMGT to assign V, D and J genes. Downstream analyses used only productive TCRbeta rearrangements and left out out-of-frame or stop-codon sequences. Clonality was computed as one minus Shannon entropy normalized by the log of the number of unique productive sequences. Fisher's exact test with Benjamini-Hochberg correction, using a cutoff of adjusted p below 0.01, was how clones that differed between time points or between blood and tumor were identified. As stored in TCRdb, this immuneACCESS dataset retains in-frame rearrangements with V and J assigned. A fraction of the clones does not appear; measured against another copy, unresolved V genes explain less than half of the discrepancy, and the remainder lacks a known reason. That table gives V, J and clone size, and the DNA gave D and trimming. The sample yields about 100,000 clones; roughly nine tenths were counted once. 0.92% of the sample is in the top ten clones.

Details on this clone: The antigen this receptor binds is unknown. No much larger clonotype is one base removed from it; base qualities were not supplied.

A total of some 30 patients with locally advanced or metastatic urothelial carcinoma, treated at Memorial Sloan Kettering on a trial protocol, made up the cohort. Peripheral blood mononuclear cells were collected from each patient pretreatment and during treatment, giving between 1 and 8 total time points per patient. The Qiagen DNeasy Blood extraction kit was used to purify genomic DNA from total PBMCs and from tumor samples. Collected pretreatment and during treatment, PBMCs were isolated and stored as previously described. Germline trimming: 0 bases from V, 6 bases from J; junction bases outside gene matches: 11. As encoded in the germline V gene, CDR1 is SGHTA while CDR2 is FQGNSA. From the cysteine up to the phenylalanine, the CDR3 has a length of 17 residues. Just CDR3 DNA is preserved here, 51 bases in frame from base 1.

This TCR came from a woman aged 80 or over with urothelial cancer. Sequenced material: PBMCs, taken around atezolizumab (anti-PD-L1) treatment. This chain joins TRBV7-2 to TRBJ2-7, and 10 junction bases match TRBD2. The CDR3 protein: CASSLAGPSGGRGEQYF. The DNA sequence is TGTGCCAGCAGCTTAGCGGGCCCTAGCGGGGGACGCGGCGAGCAGTACTTC.